These T cell receptor beta chains were read from a single sample in a study of Graves' ophthalmopathy and Graves' hyperthyroidism. TCRdb recomputed calls from the multiplex PCR reads with MiXCR, one row per CDR3 protein. The table shows 200,000 to 250,000 distinct CDR3 sequences, with around 45% occurring only once. Specimen: peripheral blood. Receptors were obtained from an adult man with Graves' ophthalmopathy. The CDR3 runs from the conserved cysteine through the conserved F or W. Each record gives: J gene, clone size, V gene, D gene, CDR3 protein, CDR3 DNA. D genes are given only for firm matches. Clone size is not always given. Where it is, it says once, few, many or a class for expanded clones.

J: TRBJ2-7; size: -; V: TRBV27; D: -; CDR3: CASSGQGYEQYF; DNA: TGTGCCAGCAGTGGGCAGGGATACGAGCAGTACTTC
J: TRBJ1-5; size: many; V: TRBV10-3; D: -; CDR3: CAISESNGRGQPQHF; DNA: TGTGCCATCAGTGAGTCGAACGGGAGGGGTCAGCCCCAGCATTTT
J: TRBJ1-2; size: -; V: TRBV12-5; D: -; CDR3: CASGLRVQAGGAGYTF; DNA: TGTGCTAGTGGTTTGAGGGTACAGGCAGGTGGTGCGGGCTACACCTTC
J: TRBJ2-5; size: -; V: TRBV2; D: -; CDR3: CASQSETQYF; DNA: TGTGCCAGCCAGAGCGAGACCCAGTACTTC
J: TRBJ1-5; size: -; V: TRBV7-2; D: TRBD1; CDR3: CVSSLGTGTRSNQPQHF; DNA: TGTGTCAGCAGCTTAGGGACAGGTACTAGGAGCAATCAGCCCCAGCATTTT
J: TRBJ2-3; size: -; V: TRBV7-2; D: TRBD1; CDR3: CASSFKPGQLVNTQYF; DNA: TGTGCCAGCAGTTTCAAACCGGGACAGCTTGTAAATACGCAGTATTTT
J: TRBJ2-7; size: many; V: TRBV29-1; D: TRBD2; CDR3: CSVASGGLNDEQYF; DNA: TGCAGCGTTGCCAGCGGGGGACTAAACGACGAGCAGTACTTC
J: TRBJ1-4; size: few; V: TRBV2; D: TRBD1; CDR3: CASSLTTGGGEKLFF; DNA: TGTGCCAGCAGCCTCACGACAGGGGGAGGAGAAAAACTGTTTTTT
J: TRBJ1-1; size: -; V: TRBV29-1; D: -; CDR3: CSVRRGMNTEAFF; DNA: TGCAGCGTTCGGAGGGGGATGAACACTGAAGCTTTCTTT
J: TRBJ2-7; size: -; V: TRBV20-1; D: TRBD1; CDR3: CSARVSGGGTGVRYEQYF; DNA: TGCAGTGCTAGAGTGTCAGGCGGCGGGACAGGGGTGAGGTACGAGCAGTACTTC
J: TRBJ1-2; size: -; V: TRBV7-9; D: TRBD1; CDR3: CASRETGGYGYTF; DNA: TGTGCCAGCAGAGAGACAGGGGGTTATGGCTACACCTTC
J: TRBJ2-7; size: -; V: TRBV10-3; D: TRBD2; CDR3: CAISESILADEQYF; DNA: TGTGCCATCAGTGAGTCGATTCTAGCGGACGAGCAGTACTTC
J: TRBJ1-2; size: few; V: TRBV18; D: -; CDR3: CASSPQDYDGYTF; DNA: TGTGCCAGCTCACCACAGGACTACGATGGCTACACCTTC
J: TRBJ1-3; size: -; V: TRBV27; D: TRBD1; CDR3: CASKRDRAGNTIYF; DNA: TGTGCCAGCAAACGGGACAGGGCTGGAAACACCATATATTTT
J: TRBJ2-7; size: -; V: TRBV11-2; D: TRBD1; CDR3: CASASYPGTGVNEQYF; DNA: TGTGCCAGCGCCTCCTACCCCGGGACAGGAGTCAACGAGCAGTACTTC
J: TRBJ1-4; size: -; V: TRBV2; D: -; CDR3: CASRPPGAANEKLFF; DNA: TGTGCCAGCAGACCCCCGGGGGCGGCTAATGAAAAACTGTTTTTT
J: TRBJ1-2; size: -; V: TRBV5-1; D: -; CDR3: CASSSGTREGFNYGYTF; DNA: TGCGCCAGCAGCTCCGGGACCAGGGAAGGTTTTAACTATGGCTACACCTTC
J: TRBJ1-1; size: few; V: TRBV25-1; D: -; CDR3: CASSEAGHTEAFF; DNA: TGTGCCAGCAGTGAGGCAGGGCACACTGAAGCTTTCTTT
J: TRBJ1-5; size: -; V: TRBV5-6; D: -; CDR3: CASSLWGRTENSNQPQHF; DNA: TGTGCCAGCAGCTTGTGGGGACGGACAGAGAATAGCAATCAGCCCCAGCATTTT
J: TRBJ1-2; size: -; V: TRBV2; D: TRBD1; CDR3: CASNGGTTGTGSYGYTF; DNA: TGTGCCAGCAACGGGGGTACTACCGGGACAGGGTCCTATGGCTACACCTTC
J: TRBJ2-7; size: -; V: TRBV19; D: -; CDR3: CASSSTTGLSEQYF; DNA: TGTGCCAGTAGTTCAACGACCGGCCTCTCCGAGCAGTACTTC
J: TRBJ1-6; size: once; V: TRBV7-2; D: TRBD1; CDR3: CASRGQGPASPLHF; DNA: TGTGCCAGCAGGGGACAGGGACCAGCTTCACCCCTCCACTTT
J: TRBJ1-6; size: -; V: TRBV5-4; D: -; CDR3: CASSLMQGTSPLHF; DNA: TGTGCCAGCAGCTTGATGCAGGGAACATCACCCCTCCACTTT
J: TRBJ2-5; size: -; V: TRBV20-1; D: TRBD2; CDR3: CSARDPALAGGHETQYF; DNA: TGCAGTGCTAGAGATCCCGCGCTAGCGGGGGGGCACGAGACCCAGTACTTC
J: TRBJ2-6; size: once; V: TRBV20-1; D: -; CDR3: CSARADYSGANVLTF; DNA: TGCAGTGCTAGAGCGGATTACTCTGGGGCCAACGTCCTGACTTTC
J: TRBJ1-2; size: -; V: TRBV29-1; D: TRBD1; CDR3: CSVDETGDLKGYGYTF; DNA: TGCAGCGTTGACGAGACAGGGGACTTGAAGGGCTATGGCTACACCTTC
J: TRBJ2-2; size: few; V: TRBV12-3/TRBV12-4; D: -; CDR3: CASSPGLNTGELFF; DNA: TGTGCCAGCAGCCCGGGACTCAACACCGGGGAGCTGTTTTTT
J: TRBJ2-7; size: -; V: TRBV7-2; D: -; CDR3: CASSFIRGTNEQYF; DNA: TGTGCCAGCAGCTTTATCAGGGGCACGAACGAGCAGTACTTC
J: TRBJ2-1; size: -; V: TRBV10-3; D: -; CDR3: CAISEWGTDGSSEHNEQFF; DNA: TGTGCCATCAGTGAGTGGGGGACAGACGGCTCTAGCGAACACAATGAGCAGTTCTTC
J: TRBJ1-2; size: -; V: TRBV7-8; D: TRBD1; CDR3: CASSLSGRGNYGYTF; DNA: TGTGCCAGCAGCTTAAGTGGCAGGGGGAACTATGGCTACACCTTC
J: TRBJ1-2; size: -; V: TRBV20-1; D: -; CDR3: CSARGGAYGYTF; DNA: TGCAGTGCAAGGGGGGGTGCCTATGGCTACACCTTC
J: TRBJ2-7; size: -; V: TRBV29-1; D: TRBD2; CDR3: CSVPGGFSGTSYEQYF; DNA: TGCAGCGTTCCGGGGGGGTTTAGCGGGACCTCCTACGAGCAGTACTTC
J: TRBJ2-5; size: few; V: TRBV2; D: TRBD1; CDR3: CASSEGTGVGETQYF; DNA: TGTGCCAGCAGCGAGGGGACAGGGGTAGGAGAGACCCAGTACTTC
J: TRBJ1-5; size: -; V: TRBV7-2; D: -; CDR3: CASSLPGGNQPQHF; DNA: TGTGCCAGCAGCTTGCCGGGGGGCAATCAGCCCCAGCATTTT
J: TRBJ2-2; size: once; V: TRBV9; D: TRBD1; CDR3: CASSQGVSTGELFF; DNA: TGTGCCAGCAGCCAGGGGGTCAGCACCGGGGAGCTGTTTTTT
J: TRBJ2-7; size: many; V: TRBV2; D: TRBD1; CDR3: CASRVGQGHSYEQYF; DNA: TGTGCCAGCAGGGTGGGACAGGGGCACTCCTACGAGCAGTACTTC
J: TRBJ1-2; size: few; V: TRBV7-3; D: -; CDR3: CASSFDSNYGYTF; DNA: TGTGCCAGCAGCTTCGACAGTAACTATGGCTACACCTTC
J: TRBJ2-7; size: -; V: TRBV20-1; D: -; CDR3: CSAPQVSGRGLSEQYF; DNA: TGCAGTGCTCCCCAGGTGTCGGGCAGGGGATTATCCGAGCAGTACTTC
J: TRBJ1-5; size: many; V: TRBV10-3; D: TRBD1; CDR3: CAISEAGGGAANQPQHF; DNA: TGTGCCATCAGTGAGGCTGGAGGGGGCGCGGCCAATCAGCCCCAGCATTTT
J: TRBJ2-7; size: -; V: TRBV15; D: -; CDR3: CATSSSRGNIYEQYF; DNA: TGTGCCACCAGCAGCAGCAGGGGCAACATCTACGAGCAGTACTTC
J: TRBJ1-4; size: -; V: TRBV29-1; D: TRBD1; CDR3: CSVQTTGTGNEKLFF; DNA: TGCAGCGTCCAAACGACAGGGACAGGGAACGAAAAACTGTTTTTT
J: TRBJ2-6; size: few; V: TRBV7-2; D: TRBD2; CDR3: CASTGGGANVLTF; DNA: TGTGCCAGCACGGGAGGTGGGGCCAACGTCCTGACTTTC
J: TRBJ2-2; size: -; V: TRBV2; D: TRBD2; CDR3: CASSPSPAGYTGELFF; DNA: TGTGCCAGCAGTCCCAGCCCAGCGGGGTACACCGGGGAGCTGTTTTTT
J: TRBJ1-5; size: once; V: TRBV4-1; D: -; CDR3: CASSQVEGESSNQPQHF; DNA: TGTGCCAGCAGCCAAGTGGAAGGGGAAAGTAGCAATCAGCCCCAGCATTTT
J: TRBJ1-4; size: -; V: TRBV6-4; D: -; CDR3: CASSRIAWDEKLFF; DNA: TGTGCCAGCAGCAGAATCGCCTGGGATGAAAAACTGTTTTTT
J: TRBJ2-2; size: few; V: TRBV29-1; D: TRBD1; CDR3: CSVPRIGTGRNTGELFF; DNA: TGCAGCGTGCCTCGCATCGGGACAGGGAGGAACACCGGGGAGCTGTTTTTT
J: TRBJ2-2; size: -; V: TRBV2; D: -; CDR3: CASRGDNGELFF; DNA: TGTGCCAGCAGAGGGGACAACGGGGAGCTGTTTTTT
J: TRBJ2-7; size: -; V: TRBV18; D: TRBD1; CDR3: CASSPGQGADEQYF; DNA: TGTGCCAGCTCACCGGGACAGGGGGCTGACGAGCAGTACTTC
J: TRBJ2-7; size: -; V: TRBV10-3; D: -; CDR3: CASSESGPYEQYF; DNA: TGTGCCAGCAGCGAATCGGGGCCCTACGAGCAGTACTTC
J: TRBJ1-4; size: -; V: TRBV10-1; D: -; CDR3: CASSELRGSNEKLFF; DNA: TGCGCCAGCAGTGAACTACGGGGATCTAATGAAAAACTGTTTTTT
J: TRBJ1-2; size: -; V: TRBV19; D: -; CDR3: CASSMTFSDYTF; DNA: TGTGCCAGTAGTATGACCTTTTCTGACTACACCTTC
J: TRBJ2-7; size: few; V: TRBV10-3; D: TRBD1; CDR3: CAISGVGQGAYEQYF; DNA: TGTGCCATCAGTGGGGTGGGACAGGGGGCCTACGAGCAGTACTTC
J: TRBJ1-2; size: few; V: TRBV12-3/TRBV12-4; D: -; CDR3: CATQDDNYGYTF; DNA: TGTGCCACACAGGATGATAACTATGGCTACACCTTC
J: TRBJ1-5; size: few; V: TRBV4-1; D: TRBD1; CDR3: CASSFDRVQPQHF; DNA: TGCGCCAGCAGCTTCGACAGGGTTCAGCCCCAGCATTTT
J: TRBJ2-2; size: -; V: TRBV10-3; D: -; CDR3: CAIRRRGNTGELFF; DNA: TGTGCCATCAGGAGGCGGGGGAACACCGGGGAGCTGTTTTTT